This T cell receptor beta chain was captured in a study of PD-1 blockade in classical Hodgkin lymphoma. Germline lookup yields CDR1 WSHSY and CDR2 SAAADI. The CDR3 sequence is 17 residues long. Trimming pared 11 bases from V and 2 bases from J, leaving 24 bases between. Sequencing used immunoSEQ multiplex PCR; TCRdb keeps in-frame clones, though not all of them. The data contain 34,000 or so clones, 80% to 95% of them singletons. Note on this clone: Its antigen remains unidentified.

Regarding the study as a whole: Repertoire differences have undefined causes, possibly disease activity or prior therapy.

Time point described: cycle 4 day 1 (C4D1), after more than five weeks of nivolumab. Relapse after autologous stem cell transplantation occurred in every patient, and brentuximab vedotin exposure varied. Purification of CD4+ T cells from thawed PBMCs was performed via magnetic negative selection. Responses achieved at best were complete response, partial response or progressive disease. The TCR was taken from a human donor with classical Hodgkin lymphoma. The sequencing used CD4+ T cells from blood, collected before the fourth cycle of nivolumab. This rearrangement joins TRBV10-2 to TRBJ2-2, with D unresolved. The CDR3 sequence is CACGTPGQYPNTGELFF. In DNA form, the CDR3 reads TGCGCCTGCGGAACTCCGGGCCAATACCCTAACACCGGGGAGCTGTTTTTT.